The text below deals with one T cell receptor (beta chain). The antigen is undetermined. The entry originates in a study of T cells after posttransplantation cyclophosphamide. General observations from the study: Skin or GI-infiltrating T cells shared few TRB sequences with blood. TRB clonality was highly associated with recipient CMV seropositivity and reactivation. Later blood repertoires were often dominated by clones from the donor CD8+ memory compartment.

Sequencing used immunoSEQ multiplex PCR; TCRdb keeps in-frame clones, though not all of them. The sample lists 25,000 or so clones, approximately 85% seen once, with around 6.9% in the top ten. V dropped 5 bases and J dropped 0 bases, with 14 bases sitting between them. Germline V gives CDR1 LNHDA, CDR2 SQIVND (reference sequence). The length of the CDR3 is 16 residues. The V call is TRBV19, the J call TRBJ2-4, with D tentatively TRBD1 (5 bases). This receptor was taken from a woman aged 55 to 70 with a blood cancer, CMV-positive, and with a related stem cell donor. The specimen was PBMCs. CDR3 in amino acids: CASSSHSGIAKNIQYF. The DNA for the CDR3 is TGTGCCAGTAGTTCCCACTCAGGGATAGCCAAAAACATTCAGTACTTC.